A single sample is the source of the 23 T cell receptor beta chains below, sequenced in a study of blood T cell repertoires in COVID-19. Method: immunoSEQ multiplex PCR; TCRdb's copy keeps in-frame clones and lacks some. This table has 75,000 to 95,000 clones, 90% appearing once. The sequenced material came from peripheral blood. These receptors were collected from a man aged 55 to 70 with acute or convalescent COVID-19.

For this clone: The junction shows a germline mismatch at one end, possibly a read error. The CDR3 DNA is TGTGCCAGTAGTATAGATCCCCGGACAGGGGGTTTGTACTTT. This gives the protein CASSIDPRTGGLYF. The chain has TRBV19 and TRBJ1-6; 10 nucleotides agree with TRBD1. Germline V lookup: CDR1 LNHDA, CDR2 SQIVND (reference sequence). The CDR3 has 14 residues.

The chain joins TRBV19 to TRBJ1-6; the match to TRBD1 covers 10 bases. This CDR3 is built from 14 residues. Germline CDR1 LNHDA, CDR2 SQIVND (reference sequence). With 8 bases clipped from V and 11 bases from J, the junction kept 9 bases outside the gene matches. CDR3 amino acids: CASRTGQGFAPLHF. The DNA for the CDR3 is TGTGCCAGTCGAACGGGACAGGGGTTTGCACCCCTCCACTTT.

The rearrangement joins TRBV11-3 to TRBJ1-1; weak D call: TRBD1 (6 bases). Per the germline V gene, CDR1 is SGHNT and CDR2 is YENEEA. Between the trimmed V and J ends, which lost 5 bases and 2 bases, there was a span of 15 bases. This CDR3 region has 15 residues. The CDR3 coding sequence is TGTGCCAGCAGCCCAGAGGGGGACCTAAACACTGAAGCTTTCTTT. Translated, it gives CASSPEGDLNTEAFF.

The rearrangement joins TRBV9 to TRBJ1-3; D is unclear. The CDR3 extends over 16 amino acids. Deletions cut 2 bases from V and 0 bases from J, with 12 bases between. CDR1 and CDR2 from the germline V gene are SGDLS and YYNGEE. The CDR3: CASSVDTPNSGNTIYF. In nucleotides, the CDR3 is TGTGCCAGCAGCGTTGACACCCCCAACTCTGGAAACACCATATATTTT. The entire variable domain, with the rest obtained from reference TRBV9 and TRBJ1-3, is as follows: DSGVTQTPKHLITATGQRVTLRCSPRSGDLSVYWYQQSLDQGLQFLIQYYNGEERAKGNILERFSAQQFPDLHSELNLSSLELGDSALYFCASSVDTPNSGNTIYFGEGSWLTVV.

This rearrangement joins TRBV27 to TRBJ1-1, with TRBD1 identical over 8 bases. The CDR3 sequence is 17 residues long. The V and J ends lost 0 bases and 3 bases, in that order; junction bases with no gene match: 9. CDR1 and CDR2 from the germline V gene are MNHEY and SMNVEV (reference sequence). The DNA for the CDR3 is TGTGCCAGCAGTTTATCCGGGACAGGAAACGGGGACACTGAAGCTTTCTTT. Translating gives CASSLSGTGNGDTEAFF.

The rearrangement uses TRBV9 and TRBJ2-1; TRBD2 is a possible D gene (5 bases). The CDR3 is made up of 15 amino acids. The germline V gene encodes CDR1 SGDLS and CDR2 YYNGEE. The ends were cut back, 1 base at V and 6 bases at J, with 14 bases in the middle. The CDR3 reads CASSVTTGKGNEQFF. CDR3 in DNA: TGTGCCAGCAGCGTAACTACGGGAAAGGGCAATGAGCAGTTCTTC.

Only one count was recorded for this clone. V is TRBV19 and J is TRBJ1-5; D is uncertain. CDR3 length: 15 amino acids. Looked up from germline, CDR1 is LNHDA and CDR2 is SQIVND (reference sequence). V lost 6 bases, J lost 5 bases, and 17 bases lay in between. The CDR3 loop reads CASRKSVIGDQPQHF. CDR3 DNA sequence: TGTGCCAGTAGGAAAAGTGTTATCGGAGATCAGCCCCAGCATTTT.

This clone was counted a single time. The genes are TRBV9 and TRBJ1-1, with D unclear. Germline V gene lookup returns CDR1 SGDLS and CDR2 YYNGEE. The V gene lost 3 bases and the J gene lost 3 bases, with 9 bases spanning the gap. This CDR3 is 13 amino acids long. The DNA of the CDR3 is TGTGCCAGCAGCGCCGACCGGGACACTGAAGCTTTCTTT. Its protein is CASSADRDTEAFF.

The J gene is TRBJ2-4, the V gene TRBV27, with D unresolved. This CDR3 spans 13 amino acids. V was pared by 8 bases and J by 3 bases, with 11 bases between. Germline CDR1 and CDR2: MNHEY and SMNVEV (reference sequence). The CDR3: CASRGYGKNIQYF. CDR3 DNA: TGTGCCAGCCGAGGATACGGCAAAAACATTCAGTACTTC.

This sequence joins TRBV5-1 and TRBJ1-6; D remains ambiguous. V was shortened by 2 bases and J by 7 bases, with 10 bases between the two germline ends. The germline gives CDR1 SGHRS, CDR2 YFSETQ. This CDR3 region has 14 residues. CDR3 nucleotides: TGCGCCAGCAGCTTCGGACTGTTCAATTCACCCCTCCACTTT. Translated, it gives CASSFGLFNSPLHF.

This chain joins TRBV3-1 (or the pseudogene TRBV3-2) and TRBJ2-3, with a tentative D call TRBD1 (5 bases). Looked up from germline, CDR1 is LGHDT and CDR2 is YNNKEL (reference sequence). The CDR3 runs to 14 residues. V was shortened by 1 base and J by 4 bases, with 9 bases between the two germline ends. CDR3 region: CASSQGQIADTQYF. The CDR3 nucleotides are TGTGCCAGCAGCCAAGGACAGATTGCAGATACGCAGTATTTT.

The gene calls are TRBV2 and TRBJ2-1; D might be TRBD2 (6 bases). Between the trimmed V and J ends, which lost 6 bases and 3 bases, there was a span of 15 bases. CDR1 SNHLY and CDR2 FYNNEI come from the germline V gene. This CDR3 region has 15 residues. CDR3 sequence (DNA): TGTGCCAGCAGGCCATCTAGCGACTACTACAATGAGCAGTTCTTC. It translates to CASRPSSDYYNEQFF.

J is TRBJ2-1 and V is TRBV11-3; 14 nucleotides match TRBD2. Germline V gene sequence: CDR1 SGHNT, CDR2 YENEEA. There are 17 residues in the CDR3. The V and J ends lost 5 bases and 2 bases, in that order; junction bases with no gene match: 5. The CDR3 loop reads CASSTGTSGRAYNEQFF. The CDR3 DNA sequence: TGTGCCAGCAGCACCGGGACTAGCGGGAGAGCCTACAATGAGCAGTTCTTC.

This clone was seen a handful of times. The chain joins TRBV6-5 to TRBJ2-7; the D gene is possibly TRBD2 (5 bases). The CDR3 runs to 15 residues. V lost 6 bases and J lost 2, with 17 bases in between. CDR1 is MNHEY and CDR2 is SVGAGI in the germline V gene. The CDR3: CASSPVAGIPYEQYF. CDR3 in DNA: TGTGCCAGCAGCCCCGTAGCCGGGATCCCCTACGAGCAGTACTTC.

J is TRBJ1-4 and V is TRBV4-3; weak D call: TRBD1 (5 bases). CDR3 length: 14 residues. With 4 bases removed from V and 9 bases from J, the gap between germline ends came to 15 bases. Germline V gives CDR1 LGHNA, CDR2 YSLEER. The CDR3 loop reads CASSLLPQGKKLFF. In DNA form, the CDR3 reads TGCGCCAGCAGCCTCCTCCCCCAGGGTAAAAAACTGTTTTTT.

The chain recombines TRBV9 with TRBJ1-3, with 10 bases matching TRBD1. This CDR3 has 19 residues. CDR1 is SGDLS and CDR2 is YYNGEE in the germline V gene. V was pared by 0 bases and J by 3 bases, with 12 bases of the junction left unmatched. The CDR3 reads CASSVGGSRQGAGGNTIYF. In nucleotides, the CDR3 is TGTGCCAGCAGCGTAGGAGGCTCCCGACAGGGGGCGGGTGGAAACACCATATATTTT.

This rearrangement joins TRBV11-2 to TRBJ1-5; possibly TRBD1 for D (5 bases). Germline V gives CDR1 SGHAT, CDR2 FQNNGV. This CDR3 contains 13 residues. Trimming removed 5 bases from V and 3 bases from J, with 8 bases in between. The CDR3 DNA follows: TGTGCCAGCAGCGAGGACATCAATCAGCCCCAGCATTTT. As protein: CASSEDINQPQHF.

CDR3 DNA: TGTGCCAGCTCACCACAGAGCGGGAGCTACACAGATACGCAGTATTTT. Its protein is CASSPQSGSYTDTQYF. This rearrangement joins TRBV18 to TRBJ2-3, with 8 bases fitting TRBD2. J lost 2 bases, V lost 1 base, and 5 bases had no gene match. In germline, CDR1 is KGHSH, CDR2 LQKENI. This CDR3 has 16 amino acids.

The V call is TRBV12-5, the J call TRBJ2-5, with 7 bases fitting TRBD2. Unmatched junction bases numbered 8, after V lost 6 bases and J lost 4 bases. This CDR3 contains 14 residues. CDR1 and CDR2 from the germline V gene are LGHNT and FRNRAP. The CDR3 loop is CASGPTSARETQYF. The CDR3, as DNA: TGTGCTAGTGGCCCCACTAGCGCAAGAGAGACCCAGTACTTC.

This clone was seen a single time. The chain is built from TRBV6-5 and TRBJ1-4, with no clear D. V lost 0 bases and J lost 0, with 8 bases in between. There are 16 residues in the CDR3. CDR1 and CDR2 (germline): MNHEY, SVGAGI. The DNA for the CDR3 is TGTGCCAGCAGTTACTCTATCCAGGCAACTAATGAAAAACTGTTTTTT. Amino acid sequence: CASSYSIQATNEKLFF.

The CDR3: CASSMRGLDGYTF. For the CDR3, the DNA is TGTGCCAGTAGTATGAGGGGGCTCGATGGCTACACCTTC. The chain recombines TRBV19 with TRBJ1-2; TRBD1 aligns across 7 bases. From germline, CDR1 is LNHDA and CDR2 SQIVND (reference sequence). After removal of 3 bases from V and 6 bases from J, the junction contained 4 bases not matched to a gene. CDR3 size: 13 residues.

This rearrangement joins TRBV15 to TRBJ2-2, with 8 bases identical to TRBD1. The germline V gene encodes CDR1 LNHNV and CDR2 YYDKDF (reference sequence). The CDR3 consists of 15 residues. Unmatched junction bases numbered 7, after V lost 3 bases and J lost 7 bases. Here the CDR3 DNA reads TGTGCCACCAGCAGTCGGACAGGGAATCTCGGGGAGCTGTTTTTT. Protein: CATSSRTGNLGELFF.

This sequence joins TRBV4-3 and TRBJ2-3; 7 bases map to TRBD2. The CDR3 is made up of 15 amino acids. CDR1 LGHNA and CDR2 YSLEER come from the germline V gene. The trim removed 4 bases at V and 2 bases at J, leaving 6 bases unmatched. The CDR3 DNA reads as TGCGCCAGCAGCCCTCGCGGGAGCCCCACAGATACGCAGTATTTT. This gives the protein CASSPRGSPTDTQYF.